A single sample is the source of the 31 T cell receptor beta chains below, sequenced in a study of T cell responses to AZD1222 COVID-19 vaccine. Measured with immunoSEQ multiplex PCR; TCRdb has only the in-frame clones, and not every one. Of 120,000 or so clones listed, 85% to 90% are singletons. The sequencing here drew on peripheral blood, taken on day 0 of AZD1222 vaccination. The receptor set was obtained from an adult in good health.

This chain joins TRBV19 and TRBJ2-1; the match to TRBD2 covers 11 bases. CDR3 length: 16 residues. Germline V gene data show CDR1 as LNHDA and CDR2 as SQIVND (reference sequence). V trimming: 4 bases; J trimming: 0 bases; junction bases outside the gene matches: 2. The CDR3 DNA sequence: TGTGCCAGTAGTACCCTAGCGGGGGGCTCCTACAATGAGCAGTTCTTC. Amino acids: CASSTLAGGSYNEQFF.

This clone was observed a single time. The chain carries TRBV7-2 and TRBJ2-5; 9 bases fit TRBD2. The CDR3 loop spans 15 amino acids. V lost 4 bases, J lost 5 bases, and 8 bases stayed unmatched. The germline V gene has CDR1 SGHTA and CDR2 FQGNSA. CDR3 protein: CASSSVAGEGETQYF. For the CDR3, the DNA is TGTGCCAGCAGCTCCGTAGCGGGAGAAGGGGAGACCCAGTACTTC.

This clone appeared once. V gene TRBV15 combines with J gene TRBJ2-5; TRBD1 agrees at 10 bases. The CDR3 runs to 16 residues. The trim removed 1 base at V and 4 bases at J, leaving 6 bases unmatched. Per the germline V gene, CDR1 is LNHNV and CDR2 is YYDKDF (reference sequence). CDR3 region: CATSRVDGQGGETQYF. For the CDR3, the DNA is TGTGCCACCAGCAGAGTAGACGGACAGGGGGGAGAGACCCAGTACTTC. The whole variable domain, filled in from reference TRBV15 and TRBJ2-5, reads DAMVIQNPRYQVTQFGKPVTLSCSQTLNHNVMYWYQQKSSQAPKLLFHYYDKDFNNEADTPDNFQSRRPNTSFCFLDIRSPGLGDTAMYLCATSRVDGQGGETQYFGPGTRLLVL.

The genes are TRBV5-1 and TRBJ2-7; a possible D gene is TRBD2 (6 bases). This CDR3 spans 14 amino acids. V lost 0 bases and J 7 bases, leaving 14 bases between the germline ends. Germline CDR1 is SGHRS and CDR2 is YFSETQ. CDR3 sequence reads: CASSLELETSEQYF. The CDR3, as DNA: TGCGCCAGCAGCTTGGAGCTGGAGACTAGTGAGCAGTACTTC.

The V and J genes are TRBV7-8 and TRBJ1-3, with D perhaps TRBD1 (5 bases). V lost 5 bases to trimming and J lost 8 bases, with 13 bases between them. The length of the CDR3 is 13 residues. Germline assignment: CDR1 SGHVS and CDR2 FQNEAQ. Written as DNA, the CDR3 is TGTGCCAGCAGCCCGCCCAGGGATGACACCATATATTTT. It is translated as CASSPPRDDTIYF.

This chain links TRBV15 with TRBJ2-5, with 7 bases aligning to TRBD2. Losses at the gene ends were 1 base for V and 3 bases for J; bases not matched to a gene: 5. Germline lookup yields CDR1 LNHNV and CDR2 YYDKDF (reference sequence). CDR3 length: 15 residues. The CDR3 protein is CATSRGTSAEETQYF. CDR3 DNA: TGTGCCACCAGCAGAGGTACTAGCGCTGAAGAGACCCAGTACTTC.

This clone was detected only once. This sequence joins TRBV5-6 and TRBJ1-2; tentatively, D is TRBD1 (6 bases). This CDR3 has 16 amino acids. V was pared by 4 bases and J by 3 bases, with 19 bases between. Germline V gene lookup returns CDR1 SGHDT and CDR2 YYEEEE. The chain's CDR3 is CASSRKLTGTDYGYTF. The CDR3 DNA is TGTGCCAGCAGCCGAAAATTGACAGGAACAGACTATGGCTACACCTTC.

The chain carries TRBV30 and TRBJ2-1; 9 nucleotides agree with TRBD2. Germline V gene data show CDR1 as GTSNPN and CDR2 as SVGIG (reference sequence). Germline trimming cut 1 base from V and 2 bases from J; bases unmatched to any gene: 6. CDR3 length: 16 amino acids. The CDR3 loop is CAWSAYSGRPYNEQFF. In DNA, the CDR3 is TGTGCCTGGAGTGCTTATAGCGGGAGACCCTACAATGAGCAGTTCTTC.

J is TRBJ2-1 and V is TRBV7-8, with a possible D match to TRBD2 (5 bases). V shed 0 bases and J shed 5 bases, with 14 bases lying between them. Germline V CDR1 and CDR2: SGHVS, FQNEAQ. The CDR3 runs to 16 residues. The CDR3 sequence is CASSLAVGLGNNEQFF. CDR3 coding DNA: TGTGCCAGCAGCTTAGCGGTAGGGCTCGGGAACAATGAGCAGTTCTTC.

The chain has TRBV7-9 and TRBJ2-7; TRBD2 aligns across 14 bases. In germline, CDR1 is SEHNR, CDR2 FQNEAQ (reference sequence). This CDR3 is built from 16 residues. The ends lost 5 bases at V and 0 bases at J; junction bases unmatched: 3. CDR3 DNA: TGTGCCAGCAGCATCGGGACTAGCGGGAGCTCCTACGAGCAGTACTTC. Its protein is CASSIGTSGSSYEQYF.

CDR3 nucleotides: TGTGCCAGTAAAAGAGATAGCGGGGGCTCGAACACCGGGGAGCTGTTTTTT. Protein: CASKRDSGGSNTGELFF. The chain has TRBV19 and TRBJ2-2; 9 bases match TRBD2. J lost 0 bases, V lost 7 bases, and 9 bases had no gene match. The CDR3 is 17 residues long. Per germline, CDR1 LNHDA and CDR2 SQIVND (reference sequence).

This chain links TRBV6-1 with TRBJ2-1; TRBD2 agrees at 10 bases. With 4 bases clipped from V and 0 bases from J, the junction kept 0 bases outside the gene matches. CDR3 length: 15 residues. The germline V gene encodes CDR1 MNHNS and CDR2 SASEGT. The CDR3 region is CASSVAGGSYNEQFF. The CDR3 DNA reads as TGTGCCAGCAGTGTAGCGGGGGGCTCCTACAATGAGCAGTTCTTC.

This chain links TRBV15 with TRBJ2-3, with no clear D. The length of the CDR3 is 15 residues. Looked up from germline, CDR1 is LNHNV and CDR2 is YYDKDF (reference sequence). V lost 1 base and J 0 bases, leaving 8 bases between the germline ends. The CDR3 region has the DNA TGTGCCACCAGCAGAGCCGGTTCTAGCACAGATACGCAGTATTTT. It encodes CATSRAGSSTDTQYF.

The rearrangement links TRBV5-1 to TRBJ1-4; 8 nucleotides match TRBD1. Germline V gene lookup returns CDR1 SGHRS and CDR2 YFSETQ. The J segment lost 7 bases and the V segment lost 4 bases, leaving 6 bases of the junction unmatched. This CDR3 is built from 14 residues. CDR3 sequence (DNA): TGCGCCAGCAGCGACCAGGGGGCGGGTGAAAAACTGTTTTTT. This encodes CASSDQGAGEKLFF.

The gene calls are TRBV3-1 (or the pseudogene TRBV3-2) and TRBJ2-5, with TRBD2 matching over 8 bases. Germline lookup yields CDR1 LGHDT and CDR2 YNNKEL (reference sequence). V lost 2 bases, J lost 1 base, and 3 bases stayed unmatched. This CDR3 comprises 15 residues. The CDR3 coding sequence is TGTGCCAGCAGCCAAACACTAGCGGTCCAAGAGACCCAGTACTTC. It translates to CASSQTLAVQETQYF.

This clone was detected only once. The V and J genes are TRBV5-1 and TRBJ2-2; D perhaps matches TRBD1 (6 bases). CDR1 SGHRS and CDR2 YFSETQ come from the germline V gene. The V end was cut by 2 bases, the J end by 5 bases, with 10 bases between. There are 14 residues in the CDR3. The CDR3 sequence: CASSFGQSTGELFF. The CDR3 DNA follows: TGCGCCAGCAGCTTCGGACAGAGTACCGGGGAGCTGTTTTTT.

V and J are TRBV19 and TRBJ1-4; 7 bases match TRBD1. V lost 5 bases, J lost 3 bases, and 0 bases stayed unmatched. CDR1 and CDR2 (germline): LNHDA, SQIVND (reference sequence). The CDR3 has 13 amino acids. The DNA for the CDR3 is TGTGCCAGTAGTGGGACAGCTAATGAAAAACTGTTTTTT. It yields the protein CASSGTANEKLFF.

The genes are TRBV2 and TRBJ2-2; D is unclear. This CDR3 has 12 residues. Germline V CDR1 and CDR2: SNHLY, FYNNEI. V was clipped by 5 bases and J by 0 bases, with 1 base between them. The CDR3 DNA reads as TGTGCCAGCAGTTCGAACACCGGGGAGCTGTTTTTT. This codes for CASSSNTGELFF. The whole variable domain, remainder taken from reference TRBV2 and TRBJ2-2, is EPEVTQTPSHQVTQMGQEVILRCVPISNHLYFYWYRQILGQKVEFLVSFYNNEISEKSEIFDDQFSVERPDGSNFTLKIRSTKLEDSAMYFCASSSNTGELFFGEGSRLTVL.

The chain combines TRBV6-2 or TRBV6-3 with TRBJ2-4, with D perhaps matching TRBD2 (6 bases). CDR1 is MNHEY and CDR2 is SVGEGT in the germline V gene. The V and J ends lost 4 bases and 12 bases respectively, with 10 bases between them. The CDR3 runs to 11 residues. CDR3 amino acids: CASSSGGNQYF. The CDR3 DNA follows: TGTGCCAGCAGTTCTGGGGGGAATCAGTACTTC.

This chain connects TRBV19 to TRBJ2-1; 8 bases map to TRBD2. The CDR3 totals 15 residues. The junction had 4 bases not matched to a gene; V was cut back by 3 bases and J by 3 bases. Germline values: CDR1 LNHDA, CDR2 SQIVND (reference sequence). The CDR3 reads CASSMVAGGYNEQFF. CDR3 nucleotide sequence: TGTGCCAGTAGTATGGTGGCGGGGGGCTACAATGAGCAGTTCTTC.

The genes are TRBV6-2 or TRBV6-3 and TRBJ1-3; 7 bases fit TRBD1. Germline assignment: CDR1 MNHEY and CDR2 SVGEGT. The CDR3 is 16 residues long. V trimming: 6 bases; J trimming: 2 bases; junction bases outside the gene matches: 10. The CDR3: CASSPNRGKAGNTIYF. CDR3 in DNA: TGTGCCAGCAGCCCTAACAGGGGAAAGGCTGGAAACACCATATATTTT.

This clone has just one count. This chain joins TRBV12-1 and TRBJ2-7; the DNA was not compared with TRBD1, the D call given in the table. TRBV12-1 is classified as a pseudogene. The CDR3 has 15 amino acids. CDR3 region: CASSRTTGQHYEQYF. In DNA form, the CDR3 reads TGTGCCAGCAGCCGAACGACGGGACAGCACTACGAGCAGTACTTC.

The V call is TRBV13, the J call TRBJ2-7; D is ambiguous. The germline V and J ends were trimmed by 0 bases and 3 bases, with 15 bases remaining between them. CDR1 PRHDT and CDR2 FYEKMQ come from the germline V gene (reference sequence). This CDR3 comprises 16 residues. This chain's CDR3 is CASSLGGGSGFYEQYF. For the CDR3, the DNA is TGTGCCAGCAGCTTAGGAGGTGGGTCTGGGTTCTACGAGCAGTACTTC.

The chain recombines TRBV19 with TRBJ2-6; the D is unclear. The length of the CDR3 is 16 residues. From germline, CDR1 is LNHDA and CDR2 SQIVND (reference sequence). Trimming took off 1 base at V and 0 bases at J, with 7 bases between the two ends. The chain's CDR3 is CASSIVGYSGANVLTF. The CDR3 DNA reads TGTGCCAGTAGTATAGTAGGGTACTCTGGGGCCAACGTCCTGACTTTC.

This chain joins TRBV24-1 and TRBJ2-3, with a tentative D call TRBD1 (6 bases). Deletions cut 2 bases from V and 13 bases from J, with 15 bases between. Germline CDR1 is KGHDR and CDR2 is SFDVKD. The CDR3 is 13 residues long. CDR3 sequence: CATSDWRQDVKYF. CDR3 DNA: TGTGCCACCAGTGATTGGCGACAGGACGTTAAGTATTTT.

This clone occurred once. The rearrangement links TRBV6-5 to TRBJ1-1; the D is unclear. This CDR3 has 13 residues. CDR1 and CDR2 (germline): MNHEY, SVGAGI. The V gene lost 6 bases and the J gene lost 5 bases, with 13 bases spanning the gap. The DNA of the CDR3 is TGTGCCAGCAGCACGGACGTAAGGACTGAAGCTTTCTTT. Protein product: CASSTDVRTEAFF.

The chain couples TRBV7-9 to TRBJ1-2; D unresolved. Trimming removed 6 bases from V and 8 bases from J, with 16 bases in between. Germline V gene sequence: CDR1 SEHNR, CDR2 FQNEAQ (reference sequence). This CDR3 is built from 13 residues. CDR3: CASSSFGRGGYTF. The CDR3 DNA is TGTGCCAGCAGTTCTTTTGGACGAGGGGGCTACACCTTC.

CDR3 protein: CASSLVAGESYEQYF. CDR3 bases: TGTGCCAGCAGCTTAGTGGCAGGGGAGTCGTACGAGCAGTACTTC. The rearrangement uses TRBV7-2 and TRBJ2-7, with D perhaps matching TRBD1 (6 bases). The V gene's germline CDR1 is SGHTA and CDR2 FQGNSA. V was cut by 1 base and J by 4 bases, with 14 bases left in between. The CDR3 is 15 residues long. Drawing the rest from reference TRBV7-2 and TRBJ2-7, the complete variable domain is GAGVSQSPSNKVTEKGKDVELRCDPISGHTALYWYRQSLGQGLEFLIYFQGNSAPDKSGLPSDRFSAERTGGSVSTLTIQRTQQEDSAVYLCASSLVAGESYEQYFGPGTRLTVT.

Remarks on this clone: One end of the junction does not line up with germline, which may come from a read error. The rearrangement joins TRBV5-4 to TRBJ2-1, with TRBD2 matching over 9 bases. The CDR3 has 12 amino acids. CDR1 is SGHNT and CDR2 is YYREEE in the germline V gene (reference sequence). The CDR3 is CASSLQREAPLF. The DNA of the CDR3 is TGTGCCAGCAGCTTGCAGCGGGAGGCCCCCCTCTTC.

The V and J genes are TRBV5-1 and TRBJ2-7, with TRBD1 identical over 12 bases. V was pared by 3 bases and J by 5 bases, with 6 bases of the junction left unmatched. CDR3 length: 15 amino acids. Germline CDR1 and CDR2: SGHRS and YFSETQ. The DNA of the CDR3 is TGCGCCAGCAGCTCGGGACAGGGGGCTTGGAACGAGCAGTACTTC. Translated, it gives CASSSGQGAWNEQYF.

This clone was counted once. CDR3 loop: CASRDSNQPQHF. CDR3 in DNA: TGTGCCTCCAGGGATAGCAATCAGCCCCAGCATTTT. The V and J genes are TRBV7-9 and TRBJ1-5; D might be TRBD1 (5 bases). The CDR3 runs to 12 residues. Trimming removed 11 bases from V and 0 bases from J, with 8 bases in between. Germline CDR1 SEHNR, CDR2 FQNEAQ (reference sequence).